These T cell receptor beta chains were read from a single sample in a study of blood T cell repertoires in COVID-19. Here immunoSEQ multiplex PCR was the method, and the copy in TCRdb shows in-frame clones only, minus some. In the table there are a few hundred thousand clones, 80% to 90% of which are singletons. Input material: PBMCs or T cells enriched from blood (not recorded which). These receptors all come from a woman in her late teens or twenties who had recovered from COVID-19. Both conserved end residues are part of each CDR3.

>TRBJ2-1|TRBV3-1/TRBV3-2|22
CASSQDLIFGTGGGRSYNEQFF
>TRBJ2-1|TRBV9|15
CASSAMGSIRDEQFF
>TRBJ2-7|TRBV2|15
CASSVAGGNTYEQYF
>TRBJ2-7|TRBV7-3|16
CASSEGPRGGAYEQYF
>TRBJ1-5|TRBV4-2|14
CASSHSLADQPQHF
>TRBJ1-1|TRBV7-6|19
CASSLGLGQGGTMNTEAFF
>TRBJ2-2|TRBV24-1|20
CATSDFLPTSGTGDTGELFF
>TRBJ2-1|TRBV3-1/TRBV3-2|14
CASSQENSGEKQFF
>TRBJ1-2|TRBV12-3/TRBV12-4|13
CASSFGEVYGYTF
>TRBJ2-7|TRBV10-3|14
CAISGQEKAYEQYF
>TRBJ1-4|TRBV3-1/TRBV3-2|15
CASSTGGGVNEKLFF
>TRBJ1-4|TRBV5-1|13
CASSFGGAEKLFF
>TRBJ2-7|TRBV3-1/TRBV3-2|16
CASSHFSAGGAYEQYF